One sample yielded the 6 T cell receptor beta chains listed below, sequenced in a study of T cell changes during pregnancy in multiple sclerosis. The method was immunoSEQ multiplex PCR; TCRdb's version includes in-frame clones alone and lacks a portion of them. Among about 27,000 clones listed, 89% were seen once. Sequenced material: CD8+ T cells from peripheral blood mononuclear cells, taken in the second trimester of pregnancy. These receptors all stem from a female donor with multiple sclerosis, enrolled in a pregnancy study.

This clone was seen once. J is TRBJ2-5 and V is TRBV13; 7 bases are a match to TRBD2. Unmatched junction bases numbered 4, after V lost 5 bases and J lost 1 base. Germline V lookup: CDR1 PRHDT, CDR2 FYEKMQ (reference sequence). This CDR3 has 14 amino acids. The CDR3 coding sequence is TGTGCCAGCAGCAAAGCTAGCGGCCAAGAGACCCAGTACTTC. Amino acids: CASSKASGQETQYF.

The gene calls are TRBV27 and TRBJ1-5, with 8 bases that match TRBD1. The CDR3 contains 15 residues. V shed 6 bases and J 7 bases; nucleotides not matched to a gene: 11. CDR1 is MNHEY, CDR2 SMNVEV, per germline (reference sequence). CDR3 DNA: TGTGCCAGCAGGCAGGGGGCAGTTTCTCGGCAGCCCCAGCATTTT. The encoded protein is CASRQGAVSRQPQHF.

At least ten counts were recorded for this clone. The chain links TRBV28 to TRBJ2-5; TRBD2 matches at 13 bases. Germline V gene sequence: CDR1 MDHEN, CDR2 SYDVKM. V gave up 11 bases and J gave up 2 bases; unmatched junction bases: 2. The CDR3 extends over 13 amino acids. The CDR3 region is CAGGLAGQETQYF. CDR3 DNA sequence: TGTGCCGGGGGACTAGCGGGGCAAGAGACCCAGTACTTC.

The J gene is TRBJ2-7, the V gene TRBV27, with TRBD2 matching 9 bases. Per the germline V gene, CDR1 is MNHEY and CDR2 is SMNVEV (reference sequence). This CDR3 region has 13 residues. V dropped 2 bases and J dropped 7; count of bases not matched to a gene: 3. The CDR3 DNA sequence: TGTGCCAGCAGTTTACAGACTAGCGGAGAGCAGTACTTC. This encodes CASSLQTSGEQYF.

J is TRBJ1-1 and V is TRBV7-9, with D hard to call. The CDR3 totals 15 residues. V was cut by 5 bases and J by 0 bases, with 13 bases left in between. In germline, CDR1 is SEHNR, CDR2 FQNEAQ (reference sequence). The chain's CDR3 is CASSHSWAVNTEAFF. DNA of the CDR3: TGTGCCAGCAGCCATTCATGGGCCGTGAACACTGAAGCTTTCTTT.

The genes are TRBV7-3 and TRBJ2-3, with no clear D. CDR1 SGHTA and CDR2 FQGTGA come from the germline V gene. With 5 bases removed from V and 3 bases from J, the gap between germline ends came to 9 bases. The CDR3 length is 13 residues. The DNA of the CDR3 is TGTGCCAGCAGCCTCGGGTTGACAGATACGCAGTATTTT. This gives the protein CASSLGLTDTQYF. The complete variable domain, with remaining parts taken from reference TRBV7-3 and TRBJ2-3, reads GAGVSQTPSNKVTEKGKYVELRCDPISGHTALYWYRQSLGQGPEFLIYFQGTGAADDSGLPNDRFFAVRPEGSVSTLKIQRTERGDSAVYLCASSLGLTDTQYFGPGTRLTVL.